This T cell receptor (beta chain) was sequenced during a study of blood T cell repertoires in COVID-19. CDR1 is SEHNR and CDR2 is FQNEAQ in the germline V gene (reference sequence). The CDR3 length is 14 residues. V was trimmed by 2 bases and J by 3 bases, leaving 10 bases between them. Measured with immunoSEQ multiplex PCR; TCRdb has only the in-frame clones, and not every one. The data show around 180,000 clones, about 81% seen once. This sequence was found in a woman older than 75 with COVID-19, enrolled during active disease. The chain is built from TRBV7-9 and TRBJ1-2; the D gene is possibly TRBD1 (5 bases). Input material: peripheral blood. The DNA for the CDR3 is TGTGCCAGCAGCTTACCGGGAGGGGACTATGGCTACACCTTC. Its protein product is CASSLPGGDYGYTF.